The T cell receptor beta chain under discussion was sequenced for a study of shared clonotypes between healthy human individuals. Findings and limits, study-wide: The four-donor shared clonotypes exceeded non-shared clonotypes in generation probability, with non-shared ones scoring lower.

Several immunoSEQ plates held equal portions of the genomic DNA taken from each subset. Generated by immunoSEQ multiplex PCR, the TCRdb table keeps only in-frame clones and is missing some. The table shows approximately 2.4 million clones, with roughly 95% occurring only once. The donor cohort consisted entirely of Caucasian adults residing in Nashville, Tennessee. To note about this clone: The antigen is undetermined.

The ends were cut back, 1 base at V and 2 bases at J, with 14 bases in the middle. The germline CDR1 and CDR2 sequences are SGDLS and YYNGEE. This CDR3 has 16 amino acids. The source material was naive CD4+ T cells sorted from blood. Subset here: CD45RA+ positively selected. The receptor's source is a man younger than 30 in good health. This chain uses TRBV9 with TRBJ2-3, with D perhaps given as TRBD1 or TRBD2 (5 bases each). CDR3: CASSVSGTAFTDTQYF. Here the CDR3 DNA reads TGTGCCAGCAGCGTATCCGGGACCGCTTTCACAGATACGCAGTATTTT.